A single sample gave rise to the 21 T cell receptor beta chains below, sequenced in a study of neurological immune-mediated disorders. Sample time point: longitudinal time-point 2. TCRdb re-analysed the 5' RACE reads in MiXCR, keeping a single row per CDR3 protein. The data contain tens of thousands of distinct CDR3 sequences, 8.5% to 10% of them singletons. The specimen was PBMCs. These receptors came from a man aged 25 to 40 in good health.

This clonotype was counted at least ten times. The chain has TRBV20-1 and TRBJ2-3; the D gene could be TRBD1 or TRBD2 (5 bases each). From germline, CDR1 is DFQATT and CDR2 SNEGSKA (reference sequence). The CDR3 length is 14 residues. V dropped 0 bases and J dropped 5 bases, with 12 bases sitting between them. The CDR3: CSARDWDPQDTQYF. The DNA for the CDR3 is TGCAGTGCTAGAGATTGGGACCCTCAAGATACGCAGTATTTT.

This clonotype was detected ten times or more. This chain joins TRBV10-3 and TRBJ1-2; a possible D gene is TRBD1 (6 bases). Trimming shortened V by 3 bases and J by 2 bases, and 10 bases separated the two germline ends. The length of the CDR3 is 14 residues. CDR1 is ENHRY, CDR2 SYGVKD, per germline. CDR3 amino acids: CAISERTANYGYTF. In nucleotides, the CDR3 is TGTGCCATCAGTGAAAGGACAGCCAACTATGGCTACACCTTC.

The chain couples TRBV5-1 to TRBJ1-2; 10 nucleotides match TRBD1. The CDR3 runs 16 residues. The trim removed 4 bases at V and 0 bases at J, leaving 6 bases unmatched. Germline V gives CDR1 SGHRS, CDR2 YFSETQ. The CDR3 bases are TGCGCCAGCAGCGACCGGGACAGGGGAGCTAACTATGGCTACACCTTC. Translation: CASSDRDRGANYGYTF.

This clonotype was found a few times. The gene calls are TRBV7-9 and TRBJ2-1, with D perhaps matching TRBD2 (5 bases). Looked up from germline, CDR1 is SEHNR and CDR2 is FQNEAQ (reference sequence). The CDR3 runs 14 residues. With 5 bases removed from V and 5 bases from J, the gap between germline ends came to 13 bases. Here the CDR3 DNA reads TGTGCCAGCAGCCAGAGCGGTTCCCACAATGAGCAGTTCTTC. It is translated as CASSQSGSHNEQFF.

The sample holds many counts of this clonotype. This rearrangement joins TRBV10-3 to TRBJ1-1; no reliable D call. Trimming shortened V by 3 bases and J by 5 bases, and 10 bases separated the two germline ends. CDR1 ENHRY and CDR2 SYGVKD come from the germline V gene. The CDR3 extends over 13 amino acids. CDR3 sequence (DNA): TGTGCCATCAGTGAAAAGGGTTTAACTGAAGCTTTCTTT. It translates to CAISEKGLTEAFF.

This clonotype occurred many times. This chain joins TRBV20-1 and TRBJ1-1, with a possible D match to TRBD1 (5 bases). V lost 3 bases and J 2 bases, leaving 13 bases between the germline ends. Germline CDR1 and CDR2: DFQATT and SNEGSKA (reference sequence). The CDR3 covers 14 residues. CDR3 nucleotide sequence: TGCAGTGCTAGTTCTGGACACATAAACACTGAAGCTTTCTTT. It is translated as CSASSGHINTEAFF.

This clonotype was picked up many times. The chain employs TRBV20-1 and TRBJ1-1; the match to TRBD1 covers 7 bases. CDR3 length: 15 residues. Trimming removed 8 bases from V and 4 bases from J; junction bases left unmatched: 16. From germline, CDR1 is DFQATT and CDR2 SNEGSKA (reference sequence). For the CDR3, the DNA is TGCAGTCCCAGTCAAAGGGGGCAGGGAAGCACTGAAGCTTTCTTT. Encoded protein: CSPSQRGQGSTEAFF.

This clonotype has ten or more counts. The chain employs TRBV5-1 and TRBJ2-7; 7 positions match TRBD1. CDR3 length: 15 amino acids. The ends lost 2 bases at V and 4 bases at J; junction bases unmatched: 9. The germline V gene has CDR1 SGHRS and CDR2 YFSETQ. The CDR3: CASSLVGGQFYEQYF. The CDR3 DNA is TGCGCCAGCAGCTTAGTAGGGGGCCAATTTTACGAGCAGTACTTC.

There are many counts of this clonotype. The V and J genes are TRBV7-9 and TRBJ2-7; TRBD1 aligns across 9 bases. The V segment lost 2 bases and the J segment 5 bases; nucleotides outside the gene matches: 7. Germline loops: CDR1 SEHNR, CDR2 FQNEAQ (reference sequence). The CDR3 consists of 15 residues. The CDR3, as DNA: TGTGCCAGCAGCTTAATGGGACAGGGATTCAACGAGCAGTACTTC. It encodes CASSLMGQGFNEQYF.

The sample holds a few counts of this clonotype. V and J are TRBV7-3 and TRBJ2-1; 7 positions agree with TRBD1. There are 16 residues in the CDR3. The V and J ends lost 5 bases and 2 bases, in that order; junction bases with no gene match: 9. Germline CDR1 is SGHTA and CDR2 is FQGTGA. The CDR3 spells CASSPSTGSPYNEQFF. In DNA, the CDR3 is TGTGCCAGCAGCCCCTCGACAGGGTCTCCCTACAATGAGCAGTTCTTC.

This clonotype was observed a handful of times. The chain has TRBV3-1 and TRBJ2-3; D is perhaps TRBD2 (6 bases). Trimming removed 8 bases at V and 0 bases at J, with 15 bases between. This CDR3 region has 15 residues. In germline, CDR1 is LGHDT, CDR2 YNNKEL (reference sequence). The CDR3 protein is CASRLGRTSTDTQYF. In DNA form, the CDR3 reads TGTGCCAGCCGATTGGGGAGGACCAGCACAGATACGCAGTATTTT.

Many counts were recorded for this clonotype. The chain joins TRBV28 to TRBJ2-7, with D possibly being TRBD2 (5 bases). The length of the CDR3 is 13 residues. Trimming took 2 bases from V and 2 from J, leaving 7 bases between them. The germline CDR1 and CDR2 sequences are MDHEN and SYDVKM. CDR3: CASSLEGPYEQYF. CDR3 DNA sequence: TGTGCCAGCAGTTTAGAGGGCCCCTACGAGCAGTACTTC. The variable domain in full, with the rest retrieved from reference TRBV28 and TRBJ2-7, is DVKVTQSSRYLVKRTGEKVFLECVQDMDHENMFWYRQDPGLGLRLIYFSYDVKMKEKGDIPEGYSVSREKKERFSLILESASTNQTSMYLCASSLEGPYEQYFGPGTRLTVT.

This clonotype has at least ten counts. The V gene is TRBV20-1, the J gene TRBJ2-7; 9 positions match TRBD1. This CDR3 is 14 amino acids long. Losses at the gene ends were 3 bases for V and 7 bases for J; bases not matched to a gene: 10. CDR1 is DFQATT and CDR2 is SNEGSKA in the germline V gene (reference sequence). This CDR3 reads CSARNRGQGGEQYF. The CDR3 DNA reads TGCAGTGCTAGGAACAGGGGGCAAGGAGGAGAGCAGTACTTC.

This clonotype has ten or more counts. The CDR3 is CASRLADRVAETQYF. As DNA, the CDR3 is TGTGCCAGCAGACTAGCGGACCGGGTTGCAGAGACCCAGTACTTC. The chain couples TRBV27 to TRBJ2-5, with 8 bases fitting TRBD2. The length of the CDR3 is 15 residues. Per the germline V gene, CDR1 is MNHEY and CDR2 is SMNVEV (reference sequence). V was clipped by 6 bases and J by 4 bases; unmatched bases: 10.

This clonotype has ten or more counts. This chain joins TRBV5-5 and TRBJ1-5; D perhaps matches TRBD1 (6 bases). From germline, CDR1 is SGHKS and CDR2 YYEKEE (reference sequence). The ends were cut back, 2 bases at V and 4 bases at J, with 10 bases in the middle. The CDR3 extends over 14 amino acids. CDR3 coding DNA: TGTGCCAGCAGCTTCGAGGGGGTTAATCAGCCCCAGCATTTT. Translation gives CASSFEGVNQPQHF.

This clonotype has at least ten counts. CDR3 sequence reads: CASSPRLIFELFF. CDR3 DNA sequence: TGTGCCAGCAGCCCAAGACTAATATTCGAGCTGTTTTTT. The chain employs TRBV7-8 and TRBJ2-2; a weak D match, TRBD2 (5 bases). This CDR3 has 13 amino acids. The V gene's germline CDR1 is SGHVS and CDR2 FQNEAQ. V lost 5 bases, J lost 11 bases, and 15 bases lay in between.

This clonotype was counted ten times or more. The chain couples TRBV20-1 to TRBJ2-5; TRBD2 matches at 7 bases. The V gene end was trimmed by 0 bases and the J gene end by 1 base; junction bases not matched to a gene: 5. Germline values: CDR1 DFQATT, CDR2 SNEGSKA (reference sequence). CDR3 length equals 15 residues. CDR3 amino acids: CSARDASGVQETQYF. DNA for the CDR3: TGCAGTGCTAGAGATGCCAGCGGGGTCCAAGAGACCCAGTACTTC.

This clonotype was seen at least ten times. The chain couples TRBV7-9 to TRBJ2-2; 8 bases map to TRBD1. The CDR3 is 15 residues long. J was trimmed by 2 bases and V by 5 bases; bases with no gene match: 4. Germline assignment: CDR1 SEHNR and CDR2 FQNEAQ (reference sequence). The CDR3 DNA is TGTGCCAGCAGCCGGGGACAGGATAACACCGGGGAGCTGTTTTTT. Translation gives CASSRGQDNTGELFF.

Many counts were recorded for this clonotype. The chain links TRBV7-7 to TRBJ1-3; TRBD1 matches at 7 bases. The ends lost 5 bases at V and 1 base at J; junction bases unmatched: 8. Germline loops: CDR1 SSHAT, CDR2 FNYEAQ (reference sequence). This CDR3 comprises 16 residues. CDR3 DNA sequence: TGTGCCAGCAGCCCGGCCGAACAGGGGTCTGGAAACACCATATATTTT. Translation: CASSPAEQGSGNTIYF.

This clonotype was detected ten times or more. V usage is TRBV10-1 and J usage is TRBJ2-3; D is unclear. Germline values: CDR1 WNHNN, CDR2 SYGVQD (reference sequence). The CDR3 contains 13 residues. V was cut by 2 bases and J by 3 bases, with 6 bases left in between. DNA for the CDR3: TGCGCCAGCAGTGAGGGTGATACAGATACGCAGTATTTT. Translating gives CASSEGDTDTQYF.

The gene calls are TRBV12-3 or TRBV12-4 and TRBJ2-7, with TRBD1 matching over 10 bases. This CDR3 has 13 amino acids. V shed 11 bases, J shed 7 bases, and the junction held 11 bases outside the gene matches. DNA for the CDR3: TGTGCCGGAAGCTTCGACAGGGGGCGTGAGCAGTACTTC. The encoded protein is CAGSFDRGREQYF.